This T cell receptor (beta chain) was profiled in a study of blood T cells in healthy people across ages. Study background: Capturing about one barcoded beta molecule per two T cells was achieved by template switching. Study-wide results and caveats: Donor CMV status was unknown, possibly confounding expanded clonotype changes. The diversity estimates, figures obtained from one million T cells, were considered underestimates.

Primed by a sample-barcoded 5' primer and a J-beta primer mix, a second PCR proceeded for about 6 to 11 cycles. TCRdb recomputed calls from the 5' RACE reads with MiXCR, one row per CDR3 protein. The table includes about 1.5 million distinct CDR3 sequences, 35% to 45% detected once. Remarks on this clonotype: The antigen is unknown.

V lost 5 bases and J lost 4, with 19 bases in between. The germline CDR1 and CDR2 sequences are SGHAT and FQDESV (reference sequence). The CDR3 runs 16 residues. The sequence was collected from a woman between 18 and 29 years old in good health. The sequencing input was blood. This chain connects TRBV11-1 to TRBJ2-3; D is possibly TRBD1 (6 bases). The CDR3: CASSARGQYNADTQYF. The CDR3 DNA follows: TGTGCCAGCAGCGCCCGAGGACAGTATAACGCAGATACGCAGTATTTT. Filled out from reference TRBV11-1 and TRBJ2-3, the complete variable domain reads EAEVAQSPRYKITEKSQAVAFWCDPISGHATLYWYRQILGQGPELLVQFQDESVVDDSQLPKDRFSAERLKGVDSTLKIQPAELGDSAMYLCASSARGQYNADTQYFGPGTRLTVL.